The TCR beta chain described here comes from a study of T cell repertoires in cytomegalovirus infection. Overall study results and limits: Carriers of CMV and the relevant HLA type were discriminated by public TCR beta frequency.

Regarding this clonotype: What it binds is unknown.

TCRdb processed the reads anew with MiXCR; each CDR3 protein has one entry. The table lists 60,000 to 85,000 distinct CDR3 sequences, approximately 22% of them singletons. CDR1 and CDR2 from the germline V gene are SQVTM and ANQGSEA. V shed 1 base, J shed 8 bases, and the junction held 3 bases outside the gene matches. This CDR3 spans 14 amino acids. The rearrangement joins TRBV29-1 to TRBJ2-1; 12 nucleotides agree with TRBD2. Sequencing was performed on PBMCs, sequenced either directly or after in vitro stimulation (not recorded which). The TCR originated in a human donor in good health (CMV status not recorded). Some clones in this sample may be carry-over from other donors' samples. The DNA for the CDR3 is TGCAGCGTTGAAGGACTAGCGGGAGCCGATGAGCAGTTCTTC. Its protein product is CSVEGLAGADEQFF.